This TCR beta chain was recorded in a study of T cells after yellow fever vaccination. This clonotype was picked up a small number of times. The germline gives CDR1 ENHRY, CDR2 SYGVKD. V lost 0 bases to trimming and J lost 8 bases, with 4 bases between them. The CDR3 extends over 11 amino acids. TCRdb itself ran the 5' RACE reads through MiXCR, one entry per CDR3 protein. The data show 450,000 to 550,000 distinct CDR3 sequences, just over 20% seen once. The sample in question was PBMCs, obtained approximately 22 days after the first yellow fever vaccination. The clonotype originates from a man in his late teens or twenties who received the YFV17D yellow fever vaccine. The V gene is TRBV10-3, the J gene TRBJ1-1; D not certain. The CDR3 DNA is TGTGCCATCAGTGAGTCGACGGAAGCTTTCTTT. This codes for CAISESTEAFF.